The rows below give T cell receptor beta chains drawn from one sample of a study of patients and donors after allogeneic stem cell transplantation. TCRdb called the RT-PCR reads again in MiXCR, with one record for every CDR3 protein. The top ten clones hold roughly 7% of a sample with over 350,000 distinct CDR3 sequences, 16% of them seen once. The sequenced sample was blood, either unsorted or a sorted T cell fraction (not recorded which). The receptors originated from a human donor who was either an allogeneic HSCT recipient or a stem cell or donor lymphocyte infusion donor (not recorded which). It is not recorded whose cells these are; they may come from a transplant donor. Each CDR3 is given without its conserved first and last residue.

j_call cdr3_length v_call cdr3_aa
TRBJ2-3 10 TRBV10-3 ASRARTDTQY
TRBJ2-3 12 TRBV20-1 SASRDSHTDTQY
TRBJ2-5 12 TRBV6-1 ASTPILGSETQY
TRBJ1-2 11 TRBV30 AWSYDPNYGYT
TRBJ1-2 11 TRBV6-1 ASSVRRGSGYT
TRBJ2-3 9 TRBV12-3/TRBV12-4 RDRYTDTQY
TRBJ2-3 13 TRBV6-1 ASSRRLEGTDTQY
TRBJ2-7 13 TRBV2 ASINRVFPPYEQY
TRBJ1-1 12 TRBV6-2/TRBV6-3 ASRSGGAGTEAF
TRBJ1-1 9 TRBV20-1 SARPEGEAF
TRBJ2-7 14 TRBV10-3 AISRRSSGGIQEQY
TRBJ2-7 10 TRBV20-1 SAAVGNYEQY
TRBJ1-4 12 TRBV7-9 ASSSMGQPEKLF
TRBJ1-1 13 TRBV30 AWSVRDRGNTEAF
TRBJ1-1 12 TRBV20-1 SARDPGANTEAF
TRBJ1-5 11 TRBV20-1 SASGGSNQPQH
TRBJ2-3 14 TRBV6-2/TRBV6-3 ASSYSKGGKPDTQY
TRBJ2-3 14 TRBV4-1 ASSQDMGQHTDTQY
TRBJ1-5 11 TRBV20-1 SARLDRDGPQH
TRBJ1-1 12 TRBV25-1 ASSDVGLNTEAF
TRBJ1-5 12 TRBV24-1 ATSEGTGEQPQH